These 31 T cell receptor beta chains share one sample of origin, sequenced in a study of neurological immune-mediated disorders. TCRdb reprocessed the 5' RACE reads via MiXCR and lists one record per CDR3 protein. The sample includes about 120,000 distinct CDR3 sequences, about 3.2% of them seen just once. Sample: PBMCs. Receptors were obtained from a woman aged 30 to 39 with multiple sclerosis.

In its sample, this clonotype was seen many times. The V and J genes are TRBV12-3 or TRBV12-4 and TRBJ1-1, with unresolved D. V shed 6 bases and J shed 6 bases, with 23 bases lying between them. The CDR3 spans 16 residues. CDR3 protein: CASSLPGSNSRPEAFF. As DNA, the CDR3 is TGTGCCAGCAGCCTGCCGGGTAGTAACTCACGTCCTGAAGCTTTCTTT.

This clonotype was detected many times. The V call is TRBV20-1, the J call TRBJ1-5; unclear D gene. CDR3 size: 16 residues. Germline CDR1 reads DFQATT; CDR2 reads SNEGSKA (reference sequence). V gave up 1 base and J gave up 3 bases, with 16 bases separating them. The CDR3 DNA follows: TGCAGTGCTAGAGCGCGAATGGGTGTCAACAATCAGCCCCAGCATTTT. It encodes CSARARMGVNNQPQHF.

This clonotype was counted ten times or more. V gene TRBV4-3 combines with J gene TRBJ2-1; 8 bases are shared with TRBD1. The CDR3 is 15 residues long. CDR1 is LGHNA, CDR2 YSLEER, per germline. J was trimmed by 2 bases and V by 1 base; bases with no gene match: 1. Here the CDR3 DNA reads TGCGCCAGCAGCCAAGGGACAGGGACCTACAATGAGCAGTTCTTC. Its protein product is CASSQGTGTYNEQFF.

This clonotype was seen ten or more times. This rearrangement joins TRBV7-2 to TRBJ2-1; D call uncertain. Trimming left V 5 bases short and J 12 bases short, with 14 bases between. The germline CDR1 and CDR2 sequences are SGHTA and FQGNSA. The CDR3 runs 12 residues. CDR3 DNA: TGTGCCAGCAGCCGAAATACAAAAATGCAGTTCTTC. Encoded protein: CASSRNTKMQFF.

This clonotype was counted ten times or more. This sequence joins TRBV27 and TRBJ1-2; maybe TRBD1 (5 bases). The V gene's germline CDR1 is MNHEY and CDR2 SMNVEV (reference sequence). The CDR3 totals 15 residues. Trimming took off 6 bases at V and 8 bases at J, with 22 bases between the two ends. Here the CDR3 reads CASSPGGISRMGYTF. DNA of the CDR3: TGTGCCAGCAGCCCCGGGGGAATATCGCGTATGGGCTACACCTTC.

This clonotype came up many times. The CDR3: CASSLSGTAEAFF. CDR3 in DNA: TGTGCCAGCAGCTTGTCAGGGACCGCTGAAGCTTTCTTT. The rearrangement links TRBV5-5 to TRBJ1-1; weak D call: TRBD1 (5 bases). This CDR3 region has 13 residues. Germline lookup yields CDR1 SGHKS and CDR2 YYEKEE (reference sequence). V was pared by 1 base and J by 6 bases, with 10 bases between.

This clonotype was seen ten or more times. The V call is TRBV20-1, the J call TRBJ2-7; a weak D match, TRBD2 (5 bases). This CDR3 comprises 14 residues. Germline CDR1 is DFQATT and CDR2 is SNEGSKA (reference sequence). Trimming took 1 base from V and 4 from J, leaving 14 bases between them. The CDR3 is CSARGGSSSYEQYF. DNA for the CDR3: TGCAGTGCTAGAGGTGGGAGCAGCTCGTACGAGCAGTACTTC.

This clonotype has at least ten counts. The V call is TRBV4-1, the J call TRBJ2-2, with 7 bases identical to TRBD1. Germline CDR1 is MGHRA and CDR2 is YSYEKL. The CDR3 extends over 14 amino acids. After removal of 5 bases from V and 6 bases from J, the junction contained 6 bases not matched to a gene. In DNA form, the CDR3 reads TGCGCCAGCAGCAGGGGGCAGGGGCCCGGGGAGCTGTTTTTT. It yields the protein CASSRGQGPGELFF.

This clonotype was observed at least ten times. The chain couples TRBV7-8 to TRBJ1-1; D uncertain. Germline CDR1 reads SGHVS; CDR2 reads FQNEAQ. This CDR3 has 14 residues. Trimming removed 2 bases at V and 5 bases at J, with 12 bases between. The CDR3 loop reads CASSLRESGTEAFF. As DNA, the CDR3 is TGTGCCAGCAGCTTAAGGGAGAGTGGGACTGAAGCTTTCTTT.

This clonotype was detected ten times or more. The rearrangement joins TRBV20-1 to TRBJ2-7, with 9 bases matching TRBD2. Germline CDR1 and CDR2: DFQATT and SNEGSKA (reference sequence). J was trimmed by 9 bases and V by 3 bases; bases with no gene match: 15. This CDR3 contains 15 residues. CDR3 amino acids: CSASPSGGPASRQYF. In DNA, the CDR3 is TGCAGTGCTAGCCCCAGCGGGGGGCCAGCTTCCCGGCAGTACTTC.

This clonotype was observed at least ten times. The rearrangement joins TRBV20-1 to TRBJ1-2; D unclear. Germline V lookup: CDR1 DFQATT, CDR2 SNEGSKA (reference sequence). V was clipped by 5 bases and J by 2 bases, with 15 bases between them. CDR3 length equals 14 residues. The CDR3 region is CSAPPGGRNYGYTF. CDR3 nucleotides: TGCAGTGCTCCCCCGGGCGGCCGGAACTATGGCTACACCTTC.

In this sample, this clonotype turned up many times. The chain is built from TRBV12-3 or TRBV12-4 and TRBJ1-1; TRBD1 matches at 10 bases. Trimming removed 3 bases from V and 2 bases from J; junction bases left unmatched: 6. The CDR3 extends over 16 amino acids. This chain's CDR3 is CASSFGWDRGNTEAFF. CDR3 nucleotides: TGTGCCAGCAGTTTTGGGTGGGACAGGGGAAACACTGAAGCTTTCTTT.

This clonotype appeared many times. The V gene is TRBV10-3, the J gene TRBJ1-1; possibly TRBD1 for D (6 bases). Germline loops: CDR1 ENHRY, CDR2 SYGVKD. V gave up 6 bases and J gave up 11 bases, with 34 bases separating them. This CDR3 is built from 18 residues. CDR3 in amino acids: CAISPVGAQVGGPTGAFF. The DNA of the CDR3 is TGTGCCATCAGCCCAGTTGGGGCTCAAGTGGGAGGGCCAACAGGGGCTTTCTTT.

At least ten counts were recorded for this clonotype. The J gene is TRBJ2-1, the V gene TRBV6-2 or TRBV6-3, with a weak D call TRBD2 (5 bases). V lost 8 bases to trimming and J lost 8 bases, with 13 bases between them. This CDR3 is 12 amino acids long. Germline assignment: CDR1 MNHEY and CDR2 SVGEGT. DNA for the CDR3: TGTGCCAGCCATGGCGGGTGGCATGAGCAGTTCTTC. This encodes CASHGGWHEQFF.

As for this clonotype: Given a much more abundant clone one base away, this may be a read error. The V gene is TRBV7-2, the J gene TRBJ1-4, with D perhaps TRBD1 (5 bases). Germline values: CDR1 SGHTA, CDR2 FQGNSA. The length of the CDR3 is 13 residues. CDR3 residues: CASSLAGAETLFF. In DNA form, the CDR3 reads TGTGCCAGCAGCTTAGCCGGGGCGGAAACACTGTTTTTT.

The table lists this clonotype with many counts. The chain carries TRBV20-1 and TRBJ2-1; D may be TRBD2 (5 bases). Per the germline V gene, CDR1 is DFQATT and CDR2 is SNEGSKA (reference sequence). V lost 4 bases and J lost 9, with 10 bases in between. The length of the CDR3 is 11 residues. The CDR3 bases are TGCAGTGCTACTAGCCTAGGTGAGCAGTTCTTC. Protein: CSATSLGEQFF.

This clonotype was seen at least ten times. The chain links TRBV12-3 or TRBV12-4 to TRBJ1-1, with a possible D match to TRBD1 (6 bases). The CDR3 extends over 11 amino acids. V was clipped by 8 bases and J by 10 bases, with 14 bases between them. As DNA, the CDR3 is TGTGCCAGCCGCCTTCAGGGGCCAGCTTTCTTT. Amino acids: CASRLQGPAFF.

This clonotype occurred many times. This rearrangement joins TRBV12-3 or TRBV12-4 to TRBJ1-5; D unresolved. The CDR3 sequence is 13 residues long. V lost 6 bases and J lost 11, with 17 bases in between. The chain's CDR3 is CASRESGERAQHF. CDR3 nucleotides: TGTGCCAGCAGAGAATCTGGGGAGCGGGCCCAGCATTTT.

This clonotype was observed at least ten times. This sequence joins TRBV29-1 and TRBJ1-1, with 7 bases identical to TRBD1. The germline V gene has CDR1 SQVTM and CDR2 ANQGSEA. V shed 6 bases, J shed 1 base, and the junction held 5 bases outside the gene matches. The CDR3 loop spans 13 amino acids. The CDR3 sequence is CSVHGTANTEAFF. The CDR3 DNA is TGCAGCGTCCACGGGACAGCGAACACTGAAGCTTTCTTT.

This clonotype was recorded at least ten times. The chain carries TRBV9 and TRBJ1-2; TRBD1 is a possible D gene (6 bases). CDR3 size: 13 residues. The ends were cut back, 0 bases at V and 5 bases at J, with 8 bases in the middle. The germline V gene has CDR1 SGDLS and CDR2 YYNGEE. In nucleotides, the CDR3 is TGTGCCAGCAGCGTAGAGACAGGTTATGGCTACACCTTC. Translation gives CASSVETGYGYTF. Supplemented by reference TRBV9 and TRBJ1-2, the full variable domain reads DSGVTQTPKHLITATGQRVTLRCSPRSGDLSVYWYQQSLDQGLQFLIQYYNGEERAKGNILERFSAQQFPDLHSELNLSSLELGDSALYFCASSVETGYGYTFGSGTRLTVV.

This clonotype appeared many times. J is TRBJ2-5 and V is TRBV5-5; D is undetermined. V lost 0 bases, J lost 5 bases, and 11 bases lay in between. The germline gives CDR1 SGHKS, CDR2 YYEKEE (reference sequence). CDR3 length: 14 amino acids. CDR3 sequence: CASSLEGIAETQYF. The CDR3 coding sequence is TGTGCCAGCAGCTTGGAAGGGATTGCCGAGACCCAGTACTTC.

This clonotype was seen at least ten times. The chain employs TRBV7-9 and TRBJ2-7; D is unresolved. The CDR3 has 12 residues. V gave up 1 base and J gave up 5 bases, with 6 bases separating them. Germline V lookup: CDR1 SEHNR, CDR2 FQNEAQ (reference sequence). The CDR3 loop reads CASSLEWDEQYF. CDR3 DNA: TGTGCCAGCAGCTTAGAATGGGACGAGCAGTACTTC.

This clonotype was recorded many times. The chain recombines TRBV24-1 with TRBJ1-3; D remains ambiguous. The CDR3 is 13 amino acids. V was shortened by 6 bases and J by 7 bases, with 12 bases between the two germline ends. Germline V gene data show CDR1 as KGHDR and CDR2 as SFDVKD. The DNA of the CDR3 is TGTGCCACCAGTCCCCCCCCGTGGAACACCATATATTTT. Amino acids: CATSPPPWNTIYF.

Ten or more counts support this clonotype. V is TRBV6-2 or TRBV6-3 and J is TRBJ1-1; TRBD1 matches at 10 bases. The CDR3 contains 15 residues. Germline V CDR1 and CDR2: MNHEY, SVGEGT. V dropped 2 bases and J dropped 0; count of bases not matched to a gene: 0. CDR3 nucleotide sequence: TGTGCCAGCAGTTACGGGACAGGGGTGAACACTGAAGCTTTCTTT. It specifies CASSYGTGVNTEAFF.

The table lists this clonotype with many counts. The chain recombines TRBV12-3 or TRBV12-4 with TRBJ1-6, with D unclear. V lost 4 bases and J lost 0, with 7 bases in between. The CDR3 sequence is 15 residues long. The chain's CDR3 is CASSSRSSYNSPLHF. Here the CDR3 DNA reads TGTGCCAGCAGTTCCAGGAGCTCCTATAATTCACCCCTCCACTTT.

Many counts were recorded for this clonotype. This chain links TRBV7-2 with TRBJ1-2, with D possibly being TRBD1 (6 bases). Per germline, CDR1 SGHTA and CDR2 FQGNSA. The CDR3 has 13 residues. The germline V and J ends were trimmed by 5 bases and 0 bases, with 7 bases remaining between them. Written as DNA, the CDR3 is TGTGCCAGCAGCCGGGACACTAACTATGGCTACACCTTC. Amino acid sequence: CASSRDTNYGYTF.

This clonotype was observed at least ten times. This rearrangement joins TRBV6-1 to TRBJ1-1; a possible D gene is TRBD1 (6 bases). Germline V gene lookup returns CDR1 MNHNS and CDR2 SASEGT. The CDR3 length is 13 residues. Trimming left V 8 bases short and J 2 bases short, with 12 bases between. The chain's CDR3 is CASRTASNTEAFF. CDR3 DNA: TGTGCCAGCCGGACAGCCTCTAACACTGAAGCTTTCTTT.

This clonotype was observed many times. The rearrangement joins TRBV7-2 to TRBJ2-7, with a tentative D call TRBD1 (6 bases). V lost 3 bases and J 4 bases, leaving 16 bases between the germline ends. Germline CDR1 SGHTA, CDR2 FQGNSA. This CDR3 has 15 amino acids. The CDR3 reads CASSFPGVYDYEQYF. The CDR3 region has the DNA TGTGCCAGCAGCTTCCCAGGGGTTTATGATTACGAGCAGTACTTC.

This clonotype was observed at least ten times. V gene TRBV7-2 combines with J gene TRBJ2-1; 9 bases align to TRBD2. Germline V gene sequence: CDR1 SGHTA, CDR2 FQGNSA. With V trimmed by 6 bases and J by 0 bases, 3 bases remained unmatched. The CDR3 totals 15 residues. CDR3 DNA: TGTGCCAGCAGGAGACTAGCGGACTCCTACAATGAGCAGTTCTTC. It encodes CASRRLADSYNEQFF.

This clonotype was recorded many times. This chain connects TRBV29-1 to TRBJ2-2; D could derive from TRBD1 or TRBD2 (5 bases each). The V gene's germline CDR1 is SQVTM and CDR2 ANQGSEA. The CDR3 totals 13 residues. With 7 bases removed from V and 4 bases from J, the gap between germline ends came to 13 bases. In nucleotides, the CDR3 is TGCAGCGCCGGGACCGCCCGCACCGGGGAGCTGTTTTTT. Its protein is CSAGTARTGELFF.

This clonotype was recorded at least ten times. The V call is TRBV30, the J call TRBJ2-1; D perhaps matches TRBD2 (5 bases). The CDR3 totals 14 residues. The V end was cut by 7 bases, the J end by 5 bases, with 18 bases between. In germline, CDR1 is GTSNPN, CDR2 SVGIG (reference sequence). CDR3 sequence reads: CALDEVAGNNEQFF. CDR3 DNA sequence: TGTGCCTTGGATGAGGTGGCGGGTAACAATGAGCAGTTCTTC. Full variable domain (rest looked up from reference TRBV30 and TRBJ2-1): SQTIHQWPATLVQPVGSPLSLECTVEGTSNPNLYWYRQAAGRGLQLLFYSVGIGQISSEVPQNLSASRPQDRQFILSSKKLLLSDSGFYLCALDEVAGNNEQFFGPGTRLTVL.